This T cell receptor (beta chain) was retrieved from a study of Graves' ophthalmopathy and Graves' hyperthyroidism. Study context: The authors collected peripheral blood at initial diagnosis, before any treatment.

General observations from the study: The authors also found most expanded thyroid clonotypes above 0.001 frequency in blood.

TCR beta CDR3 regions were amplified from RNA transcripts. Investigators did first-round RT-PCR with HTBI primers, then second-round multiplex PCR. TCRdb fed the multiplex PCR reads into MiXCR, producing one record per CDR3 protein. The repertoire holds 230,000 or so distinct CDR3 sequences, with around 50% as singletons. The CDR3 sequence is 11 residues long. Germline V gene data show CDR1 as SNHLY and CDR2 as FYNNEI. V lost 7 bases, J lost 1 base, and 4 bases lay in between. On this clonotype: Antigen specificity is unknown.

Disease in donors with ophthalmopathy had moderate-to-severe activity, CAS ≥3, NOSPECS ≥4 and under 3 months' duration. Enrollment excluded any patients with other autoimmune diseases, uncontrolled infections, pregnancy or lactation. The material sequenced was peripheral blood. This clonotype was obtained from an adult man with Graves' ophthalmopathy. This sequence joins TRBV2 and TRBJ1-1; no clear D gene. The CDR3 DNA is TGTGCCAGCAAACAGAACACTGAAGCTTTCTTT. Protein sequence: CASKQNTEAFF. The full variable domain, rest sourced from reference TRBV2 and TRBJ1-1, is EPEVTQTPSHQVTQMGQEVILRCVPISNHLYFYWYRQILGQKVEFLVSFYNNEISEKSEIFDDQFSVERPDGSNFTLKIRSTKLEDSAMYFCASKQNTEAFFGQGTRLTVV.